This T cell receptor beta chain was retrieved from a study of cytomegalovirus exposure and HLA in healthy donors. PCR amplification relied on 60 Vbeta primers (plus 13 Jbeta primers). Sequencing used immunoSEQ multiplex PCR; TCRdb keeps in-frame clones, though not all of them. Here the sample spans about 250,000 clones, over 75% being singletons. This clone was seen a few times. As yet, its antigen is unknown. CDR1 and CDR2 (germline): SGHDT, YYEEEE. CDR3 length: 13 residues. The V and J ends lost 2 bases and 10 bases respectively, with 10 bases between them. Study-wide points: Several V segments, TRBV6-2 and TRBV6-3 among them, could not be told apart and were dropped. Later analysis found that TCR beta chains associated with HLA were more clonally expanded than other, equally common chains.

The specimen sequenced was PBMCs. The rearrangement joins TRBV5-6 to TRBJ1-6; no clear D gene. The receptor was derived from a boy between 5 and 17 years old in good health and CMV-seronegative. The CDR3 region is CASSFLGSSPLHF. CDR3 bases: TGTGCCAGCAGCTTCCTCGGGAGCTCACCCCTCCACTTT.